Each of the 29 T cell receptor beta chains below was sequenced from the same sample in a study of Ad26.COV2.S vaccination and SARS-CoV-2 variants. Treatment described: roughly 19 received Ad26.COV2.S at low or high dose, single or two shots; 5 received placebo; per-sample allocation not given. It was on day 63 after the first vaccine or placebo injection that samples were taken. Produced via immunoSEQ multiplex PCR; TCRdb's table is partial and in-frame only. Of 500,000 or so clones in the sample, about 88% were seen once. Specimen: peripheral blood, collected in a trial of Ad26.COV2.S vaccine versus placebo. The receptor set was obtained from a person between 18 and 59 years old who received the Ad26.COV2.S COVID-19 vaccine or a placebo.

The chain is built from TRBV4-3 and TRBJ2-3; 8 nucleotides line up with TRBD2. CDR3 length: 15 residues. J gave up 1 base and V 5 bases, and 5 bases lay outside the gene matches. Germline CDR1 reads LGHNA; CDR2 reads YSLEER. The CDR3 protein is CASSTRGGGTDTQYF. The CDR3 nucleotides are TGCGCCAGCAGCACTCGGGGGGGAGGCACAGATACGCAGTATTTT.

V gene TRBV4-3 combines with J gene TRBJ2-4, with TRBD1 as a possible D gene (6 bases). CDR3 length: 20 residues. Germline CDR1 is LGHNA and CDR2 is YSLEER. Trimming took 4 bases from V and 3 from J, leaving 28 bases between them. CDR3 in amino acids: CASSLSRGPSLSGDKNIQYF. The CDR3 bases are TGCGCCAGCAGCCTATCTAGAGGCCCTTCCCTATCAGGGGACAAAAACATTCAGTACTTC.

V and J are TRBV5-1 and TRBJ1-2, with 7 bases lining up with TRBD1. Trimming removed 2 bases from V and 8 bases from J; junction bases left unmatched: 9. Germline values: CDR1 SGHRS, CDR2 YFSETQ. The CDR3 has 14 residues. The CDR3 DNA sequence: TGCGCCAGCAGCTTAACCGACAGGGTGACAGGCTACACCTTC. Translation: CASSLTDRVTGYTF.

The V and J genes are TRBV5-1 and TRBJ2-2; D not certain. V was clipped by 3 bases and J by 0 bases, with 6 bases between them. The CDR3 extends over 14 amino acids. CDR1 SGHRS and CDR2 YFSETQ come from the germline V gene. The CDR3 DNA is TGCGCCAGCAGCTCGGGTCCGAACACCGGGGAGCTGTTTTTT. As protein: CASSSGPNTGELFF. The complete variable domain, with remaining parts taken from reference TRBV5-1 and TRBJ2-2, reads KAGVTQTPRYLIKTRGQQVTLSCSPISGHRSVSWYQQTPGQGLQFLFEYFSETQRNKGNFPGRFSGRQFSNSRSEMNVSTLELGDSALYLCASSSGPNTGELFFGEGSRLTVL.

The chain employs TRBV19 and TRBJ2-7; D possibly uses TRBD1 or TRBD2 (5 bases each). Germline V gene lookup returns CDR1 LNHDA and CDR2 SQIVND (reference sequence). Between the trimmed V and J ends, which lost 5 bases and 3 bases, there was a span of 23 bases. The CDR3 totals 17 residues. CDR3 nucleotide sequence: TGTGCCAGTAGTCCTGCAAGGATCCGGGACCGAGGCTACGAGCAGTACTTC. Protein: CASSPARIRDRGYEQYF.

The chain joins TRBV7-3 to TRBJ1-2; D gene unclear. The CDR3 consists of 14 residues. Trimming pared 2 bases from V and 7 bases from J, leaving 14 bases between. Germline CDR1 and CDR2: SGHTA and FQGTGA. DNA for the CDR3: TGTGCCAGCAGCTTAGACCCGACCCTCTCTGGCTACACCTTC. Translating gives CASSLDPTLSGYTF. Full variable domain (missing parts from reference TRBV7-3 and TRBJ1-2): GAGVSQTPSNKVTEKGKYVELRCDPISGHTALYWYRQSLGQGPEFLIYFQGTGAADDSGLPNDRFFAVRPEGSVSTLKIQRTERGDSAVYLCASSLDPTLSGYTFGSGTRLTVV.

The rearrangement uses TRBV9 and TRBJ2-5, with a possible D match to TRBD2 (5 bases). V lost 0 bases and J lost 2, with 20 bases in between. The length of the CDR3 is 18 residues. Germline CDR1 reads SGDLS; CDR2 reads YYNGEE. CDR3 sequence reads: CASSVETPSGDEQETQYF. The CDR3 coding sequence is TGTGCCAGCAGCGTAGAAACCCCATCCGGGGATGAACAAGAGACCCAGTACTTC.

The V gene is TRBV19, the J gene TRBJ1-4, with 7 positions matching TRBD1. With V trimmed by 4 bases and J by 6 bases, 11 bases remained unmatched. Looked up from germline, CDR1 is LNHDA and CDR2 is SQIVND (reference sequence). The CDR3 sequence is 16 residues long. The CDR3: CASSTLYRGMDEKLFF. CDR3 DNA: TGTGCCAGTAGTACCTTATACAGGGGTATGGATGAAAAACTGTTTTTT.

The V call is TRBV7-2, the J call TRBJ2-3; 8 bases line up with TRBD1. The CDR3 has 15 residues. Germline loops: CDR1 SGHTA, CDR2 FQGNSA. The V gene end was trimmed by 3 bases and the J gene end by 1 base; junction bases not matched to a gene: 3. CDR3 sequence (DNA): TGTGCCAGCAGCTTCCAGGGGGCGCGCACAGATACGCAGTATTTT. Protein sequence: CASSFQGARTDTQYF.

The rearrangement links TRBV6-2 or TRBV6-3 to TRBJ1-2; 7 bases match TRBD1. This CDR3 is built from 14 residues. In germline, CDR1 is MNHEY, CDR2 SVGEGT. V lost 6 bases, J lost 3 bases, and 7 bases stayed unmatched. CDR3 sequence (DNA): TGTGCCAGCAGCATCTATGACAGGGACTATGGCTACACCTTC. As protein: CASSIYDRDYGYTF.

The chain is built from TRBV5-5 and TRBJ2-1, with D unclear. Trimming cost V 4 bases and J 3 bases, with 8 bases left between them. The CDR3 extends over 13 amino acids. Germline CDR1 SGHKS, CDR2 YYEKEE (reference sequence). Here the CDR3 reads CASSLGFYNEQFF. CDR3 DNA sequence: TGTGCCAGCAGCCTCGGGTTCTACAATGAGCAGTTCTTC.

The J gene is TRBJ2-1, the V gene TRBV6-5; TRBD2 matches at 8 bases. The CDR3 consists of 14 residues. V gave up 5 bases and J gave up 4 bases; unmatched junction bases: 4. Germline CDR1 is MNHEY and CDR2 is SVGAGI. CDR3 region: CASSRLALYNEQFF. CDR3 DNA sequence: TGTGCCAGCAGTCGACTAGCGCTTTACAATGAGCAGTTCTTC.

J is TRBJ2-7 and V is TRBV5-1; 7 bases line up with TRBD1. This CDR3 is 14 amino acids long. Germline V gives CDR1 SGHRS, CDR2 YFSETQ. Trimming took 1 base from V and 0 from J; bases not matched to a gene: 1. CDR3 loop: CASSLTGDSYEQYF. In DNA form, the CDR3 reads TGCGCCAGCAGCTTGACAGGGGACTCCTACGAGCAGTACTTC.

To note about this clone: Germline is not matched at one junction end, which may reflect a read error. This rearrangement joins TRBV7-9 to TRBJ2-3; D is tentatively TRBD1 or TRBD2 (5 bases each). Germline V gene data show CDR1 as SEHNR and CDR2 as FQNEAQ (reference sequence). CDR3 length: 16 residues. As DNA, the CDR3 is TGTGCCAGCCGCTTGGACTGGGCAGGGAACACAGATACGCAGTATTTT. Translation gives CASRLDWAGNTDTQYF. Based on the CDR3 plus reference TRBV7-9 and TRBJ2-3, the full variable domain is DTGVSQNPRHKITKRGQNVTFRCDPISEHNRLYWYRQTLGQGPEFLTYFQNEAQLEKSRLLSDRFSAERPKGSFSTLEIQRTEQGDSAMYLCASRLDWAGNTDTQYFGPGTRLTVL.

The chain is built from TRBV15 and TRBJ1-1; 7 bases agree with TRBD1. CDR3 length: 14 residues. Germline CDR1 LNHNV, CDR2 YYDKDF (reference sequence). V was clipped by 6 bases and J by 4 bases; unmatched bases: 8. The CDR3 coding sequence is TGTGCCACCAGTGAACAGGGGTGGCGCACTGAAGCTTTCTTT. The encoded protein is CATSEQGWRTEAFF.

V usage is TRBV5-6 and J usage is TRBJ1-1; D uncertain. This CDR3 spans 13 amino acids. Germline V gene sequence: CDR1 SGHDT, CDR2 YYEEEE. V was clipped by 6 bases and J by 0 bases, with 9 bases between them. The CDR3 sequence is CASNLQMNTEAFF. CDR3 nucleotide sequence: TGTGCCAGCAATCTACAGATGAACACTGAAGCTTTCTTT.

This clone appeared a single time. J is TRBJ1-4 and V is TRBV18; 8 bases match TRBD1. Germline values: CDR1 KGHSH, CDR2 LQKENI. V shed 3 bases and J 7 bases; nucleotides not matched to a gene: 10. CDR3 length equals 16 residues. DNA of the CDR3: TGTGCCAGCTCACCTAACCGTGCAGGGGGCGGTGAAAAACTGTTTTTT. This sequence encodes CASSPNRAGGGEKLFF.

The rearrangement links TRBV6-5 to TRBJ2-7; 10 bases match TRBD2. From germline, CDR1 is MNHEY and CDR2 SVGAGI. The CDR3 loop spans 14 amino acids. J gave up 2 bases and V 7 bases, and 5 bases lay outside the gene matches. CDR3 region: CASMTGLAAYEQYF. CDR3 sequence (DNA): TGTGCCAGCATGACAGGACTAGCGGCCTACGAGCAGTACTTC.

This chain uses TRBV5-1 with TRBJ2-5; 8 bases match TRBD1. The CDR3 is 16 residues long. After removal of 2 bases from V and 5 bases from J, the junction contained 11 bases not matched to a gene. CDR1 SGHRS and CDR2 YFSETQ come from the germline V gene. The CDR3 here is CASSLRPGTGTETQYF. The DNA of the CDR3 is TGCGCCAGCAGCTTACGTCCCGGGACAGGCACGGAGACCCAGTACTTC.

V gene TRBV7-9 combines with J gene TRBJ1-1; 9 bases are shared with TRBD1. The CDR3 covers 17 residues. Germline CDR1 and CDR2: SEHNR and FQNEAQ (reference sequence). Unmatched junction bases numbered 13, after V lost 6 bases and J lost 2 bases. The CDR3 sequence is CASSPVQGAPTNTEAFF. In DNA form, the CDR3 reads TGTGCCAGCAGTCCCGTACAGGGGGCTCCGACTAACACTGAAGCTTTCTTT. The whole variable domain, filled in from reference TRBV7-9 and TRBJ1-1, reads DTGVSQNPRHKITKRGQNVTFRCDPISEHNRLYWYRQTLGQGPEFLTYFQNEAQLEKSRLLSDRFSAERPKGSFSTLEIQRTEQGDSAMYLCASSPVQGAPTNTEAFFGQGTRLTVV.

V is TRBV6-5 and J is TRBJ2-6, with D unclear. CDR1 MNHEY and CDR2 SVGAGI come from the germline V gene. Trimming left V 6 bases short and J 2 bases short, with 5 bases between. The CDR3 length is 13 residues. In DNA form, the CDR3 reads TGTGCCAGCAGGTCTCCTGGGGCCAACGTCCTGACTTTC. It yields the protein CASRSPGANVLTF.

The chain is built from TRBV5-4 and TRBJ1-1, with 8 positions matching TRBD1. The germline gives CDR1 SGHNT, CDR2 YYREEE (reference sequence). CDR3 size: 15 residues. The V gene end was trimmed by 4 bases and the J gene end by 0 bases; junction bases not matched to a gene: 5. CDR3 in amino acids: CASSIPGGLNTEAFF. In DNA, the CDR3 is TGTGCCAGCAGCATCCCAGGGGGCTTGAACACTGAAGCTTTCTTT.

The CDR3 DNA follows: TGTGCCAGCAGCTTAGTTCTAACTGGGGCCAACGTCCTGACTTTC. It is translated as CASSLVLTGANVLTF. The genes are TRBV7-9 and TRBJ2-6, with D hard to call. This CDR3 contains 15 residues. Trimming pared 1 base from V and 2 bases from J, leaving 6 bases between. Germline CDR1 is SEHNR and CDR2 is FQNEAQ (reference sequence).

The chain has TRBV7-8 and TRBJ1-6; unclear D gene. This CDR3 is 15 amino acids long. The V end was cut by 4 bases, the J end by 10 bases, with 17 bases between. Germline V lookup: CDR1 SGHVS, CDR2 FQNEAQ. The CDR3 loop reads CASSSSLRLGSPLHF. The CDR3 bases are TGTGCCAGCAGCTCCTCTTTAAGGCTGGGGTCACCCCTCCACTTT.

The chain combines TRBV27 with TRBJ1-6; 7 nucleotides agree with TRBD1. Germline CDR1 and CDR2: MNHEY and SMNVEV (reference sequence). After removal of 8 bases from V and 6 bases from J, the junction contained 10 bases not matched to a gene. CDR3 size: 15 residues. The CDR3 sequence: CASGTPGQSNSPLHF. The CDR3 nucleotides read TGTGCCAGCGGGACCCCGGGACAGAGTAATTCACCCCTCCACTTT.

In its sample, this clone was seen once. This chain uses TRBV5-4 with TRBJ1-2; weak D call: TRBD1 (5 bases). CDR1 SGHNT and CDR2 YYREEE come from the germline V gene (reference sequence). Trimming shortened V by 2 bases and J by 6 bases, and 14 bases separated the two germline ends. The CDR3 spans 14 residues. CDR3 in amino acids: CASSLGAGIDGYTF. CDR3 sequence (DNA): TGTGCCAGCAGCTTAGGGGCAGGGATCGATGGCTACACCTTC.

This chain uses TRBV19 with TRBJ1-5, with 10 bases identical to TRBD1. CDR1 LNHDA and CDR2 SQIVND come from the germline V gene (reference sequence). V was clipped by 7 bases and J by 7 bases; unmatched bases: 7. The CDR3 is 14 amino acids. CDR3 sequence (DNA): TGTGCCAGTAAGACCGGGACAGGGGTCCAGCCCCAGCATTTT. Its protein product is CASKTGTGVQPQHF.

The V gene is TRBV19, the J gene TRBJ2-5, with D possibly TRBD1 on 5 matching bases. The CDR3 contains 17 residues. Trimming took off 6 bases at V and 0 bases at J, with 20 bases between the two ends. The V gene's germline CDR1 is LNHDA and CDR2 SQIVND (reference sequence). CDR3 DNA sequence: TGTGCCAGTAGACCTAAGGGCAGCAGGGTCGACCAAGAGACCCAGTACTTC. Its protein is CASRPKGSRVDQETQYF.

V gene TRBV18 combines with J gene TRBJ2-7; D ambiguous. Germline assignment: CDR1 KGHSH and CDR2 LQKENI. V lost 3 bases, J lost 4 bases, and 7 bases lay in between. CDR3 length: 12 residues. CDR3 sequence reads: CASSPSKYEQYF. CDR3 sequence (DNA): TGTGCCAGCTCACCGAGTAAGTACGAGCAGTACTTC.